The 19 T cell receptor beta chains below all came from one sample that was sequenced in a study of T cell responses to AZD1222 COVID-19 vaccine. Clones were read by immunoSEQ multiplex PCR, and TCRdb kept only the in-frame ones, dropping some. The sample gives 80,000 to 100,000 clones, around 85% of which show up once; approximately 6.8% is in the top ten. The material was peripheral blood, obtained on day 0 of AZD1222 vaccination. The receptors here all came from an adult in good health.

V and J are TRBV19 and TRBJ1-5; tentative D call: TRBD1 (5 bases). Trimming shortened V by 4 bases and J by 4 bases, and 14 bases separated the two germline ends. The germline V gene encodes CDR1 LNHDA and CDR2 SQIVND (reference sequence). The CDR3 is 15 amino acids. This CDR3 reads CASSSNTGQNQPQHF. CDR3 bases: TGTGCCAGTAGTAGTAATACGGGGCAGAATCAGCCCCAGCATTTT.

The CDR3 spells CASRSTAYGYTF. The DNA for the CDR3 is TGTGCCAGCAGATCGACAGCCTATGGCTACACCTTC. The V call is TRBV2, the J call TRBJ1-2, with D possibly TRBD1 on 5 matching bases. Per the germline V gene, CDR1 is SNHLY and CDR2 is FYNNEI. Trimming cost V 6 bases and J 4 bases, with 9 bases left between them. The CDR3 totals 12 residues.

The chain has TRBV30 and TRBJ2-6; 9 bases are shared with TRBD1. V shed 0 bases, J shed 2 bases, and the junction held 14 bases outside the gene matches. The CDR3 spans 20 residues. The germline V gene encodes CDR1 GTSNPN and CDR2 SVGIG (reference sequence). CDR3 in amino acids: CAWSVESFGTGKAGANVLTF. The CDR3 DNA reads TGTGCCTGGAGTGTTGAATCTTTCGGGACAGGGAAAGCTGGGGCCAACGTCCTGACTTTC.

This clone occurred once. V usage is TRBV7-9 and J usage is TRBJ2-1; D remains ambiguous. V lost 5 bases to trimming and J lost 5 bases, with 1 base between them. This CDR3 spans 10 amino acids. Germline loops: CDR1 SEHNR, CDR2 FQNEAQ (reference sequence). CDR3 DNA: TGTGCCAGCAGCCACAATGAGCAGTTCTTC. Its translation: CASSHNEQFF.

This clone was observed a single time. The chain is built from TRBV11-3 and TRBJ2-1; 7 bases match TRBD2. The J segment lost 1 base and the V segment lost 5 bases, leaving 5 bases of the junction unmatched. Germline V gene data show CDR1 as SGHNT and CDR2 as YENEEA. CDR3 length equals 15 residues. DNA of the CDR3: TGTGCCAGCAGCGCGGGGGTAAGGTCCTACAATGAGCAGTTCTTC. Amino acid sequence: CASSAGVRSYNEQFF.

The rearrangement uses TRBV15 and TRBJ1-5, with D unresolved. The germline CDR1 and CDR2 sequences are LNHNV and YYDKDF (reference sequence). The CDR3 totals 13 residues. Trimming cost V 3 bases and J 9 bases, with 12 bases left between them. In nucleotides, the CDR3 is TGTGCCACCAGCAGGGCCGAGGTGGGGCCCCAGCATTTT. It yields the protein CATSRAEVGPQHF.

The DNA of the CDR3 is TGTGCCAGCAGTTACGGGATAGACCCCGAGACCCAGTACTTC. It translates to CASSYGIDPETQYF. V and J are TRBV6-5 and TRBJ2-5, with no clear D. V was shortened by 2 bases and J by 5 bases, with 12 bases between the two germline ends. Germline assignment: CDR1 MNHEY and CDR2 SVGAGI. The CDR3 loop spans 14 amino acids.

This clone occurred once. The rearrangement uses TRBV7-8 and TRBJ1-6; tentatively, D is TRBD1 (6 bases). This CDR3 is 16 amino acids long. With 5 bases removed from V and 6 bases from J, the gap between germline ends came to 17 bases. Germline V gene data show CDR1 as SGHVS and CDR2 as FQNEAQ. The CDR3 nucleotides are TGTGCCAGCAGCCCCACTCCCCCAGGGGCTAATTCACCCCTCCACTTT. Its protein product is CASSPTPPGANSPLHF.

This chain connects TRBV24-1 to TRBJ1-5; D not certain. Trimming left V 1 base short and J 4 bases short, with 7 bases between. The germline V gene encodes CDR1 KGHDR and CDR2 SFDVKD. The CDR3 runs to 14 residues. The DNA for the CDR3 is TGTGCCACCAGTGATTTCGAGGATAATCAGCCCCAGCATTTT. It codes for CATSDFEDNQPQHF.

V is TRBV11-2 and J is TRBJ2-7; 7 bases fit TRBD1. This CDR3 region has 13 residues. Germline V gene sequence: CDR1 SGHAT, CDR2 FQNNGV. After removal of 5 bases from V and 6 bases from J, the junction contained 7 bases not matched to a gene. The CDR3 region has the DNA TGTGCCAGCAGCCCCAGACAGGGAAGCGAGCAGTACTTC. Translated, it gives CASSPRQGSEQYF.

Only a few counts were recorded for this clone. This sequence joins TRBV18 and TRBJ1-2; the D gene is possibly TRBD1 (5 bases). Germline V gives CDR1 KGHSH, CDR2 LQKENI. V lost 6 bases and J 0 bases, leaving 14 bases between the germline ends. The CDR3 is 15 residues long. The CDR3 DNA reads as TGTGCCAGCTCTCCCATACCAGGGACTAACTATGGCTACACCTTC. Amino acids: CASSPIPGTNYGYTF. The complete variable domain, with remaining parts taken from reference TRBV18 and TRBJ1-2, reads NAGVMQNPRHLVRRRGQEARLRCSPMKGHSHVYWYRQLPEEGLKFMVYLQKENIIDESGMPKERFSAEFPKEGPSILRIQQVVRGDSAAYFCASSPIPGTNYGYTFGSGTRLTVV.

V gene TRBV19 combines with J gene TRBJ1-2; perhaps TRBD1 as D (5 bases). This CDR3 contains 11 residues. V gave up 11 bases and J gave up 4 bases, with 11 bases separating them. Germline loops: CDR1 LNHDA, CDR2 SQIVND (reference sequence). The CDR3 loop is CALRGGYGYTF. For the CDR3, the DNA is TGTGCCCTTCGGGGCGGCTATGGCTACACCTTC.

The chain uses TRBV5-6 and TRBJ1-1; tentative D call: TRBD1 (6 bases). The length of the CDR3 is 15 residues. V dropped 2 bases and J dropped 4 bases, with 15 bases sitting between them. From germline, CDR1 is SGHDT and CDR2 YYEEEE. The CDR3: CASSFGPRGGTEAFF. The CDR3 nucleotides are TGTGCCAGCAGCTTTGGGCCCAGGGGAGGCACTGAAGCTTTCTTT.

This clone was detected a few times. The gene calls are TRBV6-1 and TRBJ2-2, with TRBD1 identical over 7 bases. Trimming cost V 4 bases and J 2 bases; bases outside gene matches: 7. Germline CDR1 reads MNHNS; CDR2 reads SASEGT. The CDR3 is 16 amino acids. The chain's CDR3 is CASSVWTGANTGELFF. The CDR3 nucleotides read TGTGCCAGCAGTGTATGGACAGGCGCAAACACCGGGGAGCTGTTTTTT.

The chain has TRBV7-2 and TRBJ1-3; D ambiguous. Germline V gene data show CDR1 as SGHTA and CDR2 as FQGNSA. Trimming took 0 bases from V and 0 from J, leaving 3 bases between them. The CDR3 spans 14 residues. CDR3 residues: CASSLAYSGNTIYF. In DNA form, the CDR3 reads TGTGCCAGCAGCTTAGCCTACTCTGGAAACACCATATATTTT. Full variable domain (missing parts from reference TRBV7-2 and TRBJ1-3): GAGVSQSPSNKVTEKGKDVELRCDPISGHTALYWYRQSLGQGLEFLIYFQGNSAPDKSGLPSDRFSAERTGGSVSTLTIQRTQQEDSAVYLCASSLAYSGNTIYFGEGSWLTVV.

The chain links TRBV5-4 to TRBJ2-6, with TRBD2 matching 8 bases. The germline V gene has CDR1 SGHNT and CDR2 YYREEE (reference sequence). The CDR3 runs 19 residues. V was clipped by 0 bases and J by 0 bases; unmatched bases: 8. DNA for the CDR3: TGTGCCAGCAGCTTGGGGGGTAGCGGGGCGAACTCTGGGGCCAACGTCCTGACTTTC. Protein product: CASSLGGSGANSGANVLTF.

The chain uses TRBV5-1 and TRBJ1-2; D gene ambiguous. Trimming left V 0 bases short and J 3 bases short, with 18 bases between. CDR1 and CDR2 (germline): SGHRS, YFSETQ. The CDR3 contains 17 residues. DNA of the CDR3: TGCGCCAGCAGCTTGGCCGATGGCAGACCCTTGGACTATGGCTACACCTTC. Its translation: CASSLADGRPLDYGYTF. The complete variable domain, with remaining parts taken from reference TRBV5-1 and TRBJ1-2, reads KAGVTQTPRYLIKTRGQQVTLSCSPISGHRSVSWYQQTPGQGLQFLFEYFSETQRNKGNFPGRFSGRQFSNSRSEMNVSTLELGDSALYLCASSLADGRPLDYGYTFGSGTRLTVV.

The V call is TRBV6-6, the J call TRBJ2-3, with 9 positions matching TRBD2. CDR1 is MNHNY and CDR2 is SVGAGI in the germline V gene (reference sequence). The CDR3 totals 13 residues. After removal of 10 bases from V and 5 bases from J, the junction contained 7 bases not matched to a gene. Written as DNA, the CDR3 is TGTGCCATACTCGCGGGAGGGGGAGATACGCAGTATTTT. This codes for CAILAGGGDTQYF.

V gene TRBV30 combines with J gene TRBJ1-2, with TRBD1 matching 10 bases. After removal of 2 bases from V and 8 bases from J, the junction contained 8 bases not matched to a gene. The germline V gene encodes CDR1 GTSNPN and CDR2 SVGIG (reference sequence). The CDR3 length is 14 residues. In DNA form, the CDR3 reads TGTGCCTGGAGTATTACCCGGGACAGGGGCGGCTACACCTTC. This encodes CAWSITRDRGGYTF. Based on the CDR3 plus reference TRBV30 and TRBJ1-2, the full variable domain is SQTIHQWPATLVQPVGSPLSLECTVEGTSNPNLYWYRQAAGRGLQLLFYSVGIGQISSEVPQNLSASRPQDRQFILSSKKLLLSDSGFYLCAWSITRDRGGYTFGSGTRLTVV.